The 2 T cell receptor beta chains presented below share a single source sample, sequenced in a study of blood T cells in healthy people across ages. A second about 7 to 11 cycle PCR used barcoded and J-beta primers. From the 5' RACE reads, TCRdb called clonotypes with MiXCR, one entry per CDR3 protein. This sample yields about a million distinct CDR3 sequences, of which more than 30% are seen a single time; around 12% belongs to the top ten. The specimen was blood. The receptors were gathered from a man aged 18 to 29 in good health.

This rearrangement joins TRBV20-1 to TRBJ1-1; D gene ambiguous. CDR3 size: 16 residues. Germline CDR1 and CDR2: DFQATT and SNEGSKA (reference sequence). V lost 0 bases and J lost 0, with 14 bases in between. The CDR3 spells CSARDRRTILNTEAFF. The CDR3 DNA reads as TGCAGTGCTAGAGATCGGCGTACTATTTTGAACACTGAAGCTTTCTTT.

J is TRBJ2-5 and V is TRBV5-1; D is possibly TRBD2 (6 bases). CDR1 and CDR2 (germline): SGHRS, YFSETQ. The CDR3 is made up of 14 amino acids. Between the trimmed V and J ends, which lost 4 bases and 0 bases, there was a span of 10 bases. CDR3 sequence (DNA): TGCGCCAGCAGCACTGGGACTTACCAAGAGACCCAGTACTTC. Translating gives CASSTGTYQETQYF.